This T cell receptor (beta chain) was found in a study of blood T cell repertoires in COVID-19. Study in general: T cells, B-cell-depleted T cells, or PBMCs supplied cDNA or gDNA.

CDR1 and CDR2 from the germline V gene are MNHEY and SVGAGI. The CDR3 is 14 residues long. Trimming removed 0 bases from V and 0 bases from J, with 5 bases in between. Across 24 US areas, participants ranged in age from 18 to 89 years. Cohort allocation depended upon clinical history that participants reported. Recovered participants had two consecutive negative NP/OP PCR tests, healthcare professional clearance, or symptom resolution. TCRdb's copy holds only in-frame clones and misses some; the assay was immunoSEQ multiplex PCR. The sample shows around 390,000 clones, 87% of them seen only once. The sequence derives from a woman aged 45-65 years who had recovered from COVID-19. This rearrangement joins TRBV6-5 to TRBJ1-1; no clear D gene. Sequenced sample: PBMCs or T cells enriched from blood (not recorded which). CDR3: CASSYSEMNTEAFF. CDR3 nucleotides: TGTGCCAGCAGTTACTCAGAGATGAACACTGAAGCTTTCTTT.